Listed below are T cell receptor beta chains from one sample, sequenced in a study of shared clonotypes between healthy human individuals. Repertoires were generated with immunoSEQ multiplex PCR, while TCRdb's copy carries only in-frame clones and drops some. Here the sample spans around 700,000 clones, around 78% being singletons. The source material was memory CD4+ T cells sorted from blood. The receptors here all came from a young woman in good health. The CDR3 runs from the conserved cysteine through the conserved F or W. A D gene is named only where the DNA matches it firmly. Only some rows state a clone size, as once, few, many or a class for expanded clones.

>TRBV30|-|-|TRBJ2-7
CAWSSGPAPVEQYF
TGTGCCTGGAGTTCAGGACCGGCCCCGGTCGAGCAGTACTTC
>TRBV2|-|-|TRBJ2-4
CASNREIAKNIQYF
TGTGCCAGCAATCGCGAGATAGCCAAAAACATTCAGTACTTC
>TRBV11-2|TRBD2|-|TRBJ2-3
CASSLDGASGGSDTQYF
TGTGCCAGCAGCTTAGACGGGGCTAGCGGAGGGTCAGATACGCAGTATTTT
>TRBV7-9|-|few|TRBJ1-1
CASSVGPDTEAFF
TGTGCCAGCAGCGTTGGGCCCGACACTGAAGCTTTCTTT
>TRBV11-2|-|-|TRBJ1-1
CASRIERGGLNTEAFF
TGTGCCAGCAGAATTGAACGGGGGGGGTTGAACACTGAAGCTTTCTTT
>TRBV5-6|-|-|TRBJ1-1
CASSLKTANTEAFF
TGTGCCAGCAGCCTAAAAACAGCGAACACTGAAGCTTTCTTT
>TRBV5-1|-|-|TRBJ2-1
CASSLGQYNEQFF
TGCGCCAGCAGCTTGGGCCAGTACAATGAGCAGTTCTTC
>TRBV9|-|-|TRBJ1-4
CASSVGGKREKLFF
TGTGCCAGCAGCGTAGGGGGTAAAAGAGAAAAACTGTTTTTT
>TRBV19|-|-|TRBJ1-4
CASSIGSVRVGEKLFF
TGTGCCAGTAGTATAGGATCGGTCAGGGTTGGAGAAAAACTGTTTTTT
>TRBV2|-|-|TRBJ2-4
CASSEAVGNRQVDKNIQYF
TGTGCCAGCAGTGAAGCTGTCGGCAACCGACAAGTTGACAAAAACATTCAGTACTTC
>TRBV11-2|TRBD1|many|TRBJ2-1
CASSWTGDYNEQFF
TGTGCCAGCAGCTGGACAGGGGACTACAATGAGCAGTTCTTC
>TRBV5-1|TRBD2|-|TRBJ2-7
CASSWTSGVSSYEQYF
TGCGCCAGCAGCTGGACTAGCGGGGTAAGCTCCTACGAGCAGTACTTC
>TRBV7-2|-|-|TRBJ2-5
CASSRDKAETQYF
TGTGCCAGCAGCAGAGACAAAGCAGAGACCCAGTACTTC
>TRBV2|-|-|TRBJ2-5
CASSARHGSPGETQYF
TGTGCCAGCAGCGCCCGACACGGGTCGCCGGGGGAGACCCAGTACTTC
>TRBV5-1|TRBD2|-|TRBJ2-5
CASSVPSGSNQETQYF
TGCGCCAGCAGCGTGCCGAGCGGGAGTAATCAAGAGACCCAGTACTTC
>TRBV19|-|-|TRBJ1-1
CASTLALNTEAFF
TGTGCCAGTACCCTCGCACTGAACACTGAAGCTTTCTTT
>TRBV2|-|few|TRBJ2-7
CASSPAGFSYEQYF
TGTGCCAGCAGTCCTGCGGGTTTTTCCTACGAGCAGTACTTC
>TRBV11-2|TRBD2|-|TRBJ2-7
CASRGAGTSGTTLFGQYF
TGTGCCAGCAGGGGAGCCGGGACTAGCGGGACTACCCTTTTCGGGCAGTACTTC
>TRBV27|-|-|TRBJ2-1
CASSLGDNSYNEQFF
TGTGCCAGCAGTTTAGGGGACAACTCCTACAATGAGCAGTTCTTC
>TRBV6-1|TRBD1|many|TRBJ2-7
CASVRGQVGLYEQYF
TGTGCCAGCGTCCGAGGACAGGTTGGTTTATACGAGCAGTACTTC
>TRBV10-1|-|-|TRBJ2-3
CASSPSFDTQYF
TGCGCCAGCAGTCCATCCTTTGATACGCAGTATTTT
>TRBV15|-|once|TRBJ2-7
CATSRGTDTYEQYF
TGTGCCACCAGCAGAGGGACAGATACCTACGAGCAGTACTTC
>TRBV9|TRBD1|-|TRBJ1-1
CASSPRDRNTEAFF
TGTGCCAGCAGCCCTCGGGACAGGAACACTGAAGCTTTCTTT
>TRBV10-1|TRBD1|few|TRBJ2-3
CASGGTGGTDTQYF
TGCGCCAGCGGCGGGACAGGAGGCACAGATACGCAGTATTTT
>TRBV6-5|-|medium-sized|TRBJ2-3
CASSYGDTQYF
TGTGCCAGCAGTTACGGAGATACGCAGTATTTT
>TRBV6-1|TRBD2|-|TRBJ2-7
CASSAAPSGGYEQYF
TGTGCCAGCAGTGCCGCCCCTAGCGGGGGTTACGAGCAGTACTTC